Listed below are T cell receptor beta chains from one sample, sequenced in a study of shared clonotypes between healthy human individuals. Sequencing was performed with immunoSEQ multiplex PCR; in TCRdb, only in-frame clones are kept and a portion is missing. This table has 850,000 to 1,100,000 clones, approximately 77% appearing once. What was sequenced was memory CD4+ T cells from PBMCs. The receptors shown here come from a young man in good health. Some clones in this sample may be carry-over from other donors' samples. Both conserved end residues are part of each CDR3. Each record gives: clone size, J gene, D gene, V gene, CDR3 DNA, CDR3 protein. A D gene is named only where the DNA matches it firmly. A clone size is listed for some rows: how often the clone was seen (once, few, many), or a class if it is expanded.

-	TRBJ2-7	TRBD2	TRBV6-5	TGTGCCAGCAGGACCGGGACTAGGATCTACGAGCAGTACTTC	CASRTGTRIYEQYF
-	TRBJ2-7	TRBD1	TRBV28	TGTGCCAGCAGACAAAAGGACAGGGGGTTCTACGAGCAGTACTTC	CASRQKDRGFYEQYF
-	TRBJ1-3	TRBD1	TRBV6-5	TGTGCCAGCAGTTCCCCGGGACAGAGCTCTGGAAACACCATATATTTT	CASSSPGQSSGNTIYF
-	TRBJ2-5	-	TRBV11-2	TGTGCCAGCAGCTTAGATTACTCATGGAGGGAGACCCAGTACTTC	CASSLDYSWRETQYF
-	TRBJ1-4	TRBD1	TRBV11-2	TGTGCCAGCAGCTCAAGGGGGCGGACAACTAATGAAAAACTGTTTTTT	CASSSRGRTTNEKLFF
once	TRBJ2-7	TRBD2	TRBV27	TGTGCCAGCAGTTTTATAGCGGGAGGCTCTTTCGAGCAGTACTTC	CASSFIAGGSFEQYF
-	TRBJ2-5	-	TRBV7-3	TGTGCCAGCAGCTTATTAGCTGGGGGAGTAGAGACCCAGTACTTC	CASSLLAGGVETQYF
few	TRBJ2-2	-	TRBV25-1	TGTGCCAGCAGTGAAGCGGGTGGGAGTTACGGGGAGCTGTTTTTT	CASSEAGGSYGELFF
-	TRBJ1-5	-	TRBV13	TGTGCCAGCAGCTTTGGGGGTAGGGACAATCAGCCCCAGCATTTT	CASSFGGRDNQPQHF
-	TRBJ2-2	-	TRBV7-6	TGTGCCAGCAGCTCCCAGCCGGGAGCTAACACCGGGGAGCTGTTTTTT	CASSSQPGANTGELFF
many	TRBJ1-2	-	TRBV5-5	TGTGCCAGCAGCCCAAACCCAGGGCAATACTATGGCTACACCTTC	CASSPNPGQYYGYTF
-	TRBJ2-3	TRBD1	TRBV7-9	TGTGCCAGCAGCCGTGGGACAGGGCTAGATACGCAGTATTTT	CASSRGTGLDTQYF
-	TRBJ2-1	TRBD2	TRBV5-4	TGTGCCAGCAGCTGGGAGACTAGCAGGAATGAGCAGTTCTTC	CASSWETSRNEQFF
-	TRBJ2-1	-	TRBV4-3	TGCGCCAGCAGCCAAGATAAAAGCGGGTACAATGAGCAGTTCTTC	CASSQDKSGYNEQFF
-	TRBJ2-5	-	TRBV11-2	TGTGCCAGCAGCTTAGCGGGCCTCCAAGAGACCCAGTACTTC	CASSLAGLQETQYF
-	TRBJ1-3	-	TRBV19	TGTGCCAGTAGCTGGACAGATGGAAACACCATATATTTT	CASSWTDGNTIYF
once	TRBJ1-5	-	TRBV5-5	TGTGCCAGCAGCAGGACAGCTAGCAATCAGCCCCAGCATTTT	CASSRTASNQPQHF
few	TRBJ2-2	-	TRBV9	TGTGCCAGCAGCGTAGTTACCGGGGAGCTGTTTTTT	CASSVVTGELFF
-	TRBJ2-2	-	TRBV7-8	TGTGCCAGCAGCTTAGGGTGGGGAGTGGGTGCCGGGGAGCTGTTTTTT	CASSLGWGVGAGELFF
-	TRBJ2-1	TRBD1	TRBV5-1	TGCGCCAGCAGCTCGACAGGGGGAAGGGGACCCACACACAATGAGCAGTTCTTC	CASSSTGGRGPTHNEQFF
-	TRBJ1-1	-	TRBV6-5	TGTGCCAGCACCTATGGTGGGCGGGACACTGAAGCTTTCTTT	CASTYGGRDTEAFF
-	TRBJ1-2	-	TRBV6-1	TGTGCCAGCAGAGCCGGGACTTCCTATGGCTACACCTTC	CASRAGTSYGYTF
-	TRBJ1-4	TRBD1	TRBV7-2	TGTGCCAGCAGCGCTGGACAGGGCCGTAATGAAAAACTGTTTTTT	CASSAGQGRNEKLFF
-	TRBJ1-2	TRBD1	TRBV10-2	TGCGCCAGCAGTGAGATAAACAGGGGGAGCTATGGCTACACCTTC	CASSEINRGSYGYTF
-	TRBJ1-2	TRBD1	TRBV6-1	TGTGCCAGCAGACAAGGGGGCGCTAACTATGGCTACACCTTC	CASRQGGANYGYTF
-	TRBJ2-2	-	TRBV5-6	TGTGCCAGCAGCTTGAATTGGGGTTATAACACCGGGGAGCTGTTTTTT	CASSLNWGYNTGELFF
-	TRBJ2-3	-	TRBV27	TGTGCCAGCAGGCTTAGTCAGGCCACAGATACGCAGTATTTT	CASRLSQATDTQYF
-	TRBJ1-5	-	TRBV29-1	TGCAGCGTTGAAGATGGGGGGGTAGCCCAGCATTTT	CSVEDGGVAQHF
-	TRBJ2-7	TRBD2	TRBV2	TGTGCCAGCAGGGCGACTAGCGGGTACGAGCAGTACTTC	CASRATSGYEQYF
-	TRBJ2-1	-	TRBV6-6	TGTGCCAGCAGCCCCGCCAATGAGCAGTTCTTC	CASSPANEQFF
many	TRBJ2-3	TRBD2	TRBV27	TGTGCCAGCAGTTTGGCTAGCGGGGGCACAGATACGCAGTATTTT	CASSLASGGTDTQYF
-	TRBJ2-7	-	TRBV28	TGTGCCAGCAATAGGGGGTCCTACGAGCAGTACTTC	CASNRGSYEQYF
-	TRBJ1-1	TRBD1	TRBV4-2	TGTGCCAGCAGCCAACCAGGACAGGCTGAAGCTTTCTTT	CASSQPGQAEAFF
-	TRBJ2-6	-	TRBV5-6	TGTGCCAGCAGCTTCCTAGGTATCTCTGGGGCCAACGTCCTGACTTTC	CASSFLGISGANVLTF
-	TRBJ1-2	-	TRBV7-9	TGTGCCAGCAGCTTAGGGGGGAACTCAAGGGCCAGCGGCTACACCTTC	CASSLGGNSRASGYTF
-	TRBJ2-7	TRBD2	TRBV2	TGTGCCGGGGGACTAGCGGGCACCTACGAGCAGTACTTC	CAGGLAGTYEQYF
-	TRBJ2-2	-	TRBV11-2	TGTGCCAGCAGCTTATTGGTACTGAACACCGGGGAGCTGTTTTTT	CASSLLVLNTGELFF
-	TRBJ1-5	TRBD1	TRBV2	TGTGCCAGCAGTGAATCCCAGGGGGCAGGTCAGCCCCAGCATTTT	CASSESQGAGQPQHF
-	TRBJ2-1	-	TRBV28	TGTGCCAGCAGTTTATTGGGTGTAACGAGCTACAATGAGCAGTTCTTC	CASSLLGVTSYNEQFF
-	TRBJ2-3	TRBD2	TRBV18	TGTGCCAGCTCACCCTCACTAGCGAGGGCAGATACGCAGTATTTT	CASSPSLARADTQYF
-	TRBJ2-2	TRBD2	TRBV6-5	TGTGCCAGCAGTTACCAAGGCGGGAGGAACACCGGGGAGCTGTTTTTT	CASSYQGGRNTGELFF
-	TRBJ2-1	-	TRBV5-8	TGTGCCAGCAGCTCAGACCAGGCGGGTTACAATGAGCAGTTCTTC	CASSSDQAGYNEQFF
-	TRBJ1-2	TRBD1	TRBV28	TGTGCCAGCAGTTTCTCGTCAGGGACAGGGCGGGGTGGCTACACCTTC	CASSFSSGTGRGGYTF
-	TRBJ1-1	-	TRBV28	TGTGCCAGCACCCCAACCGGGGGTAAGGGCACTGAAGCTTTCTTT	CASTPTGGKGTEAFF
once	TRBJ2-7	-	TRBV28	TGTGCCAGCAGTTTATCCGAGGTGGAGCAGTACTTC	CASSLSEVEQYF
-	TRBJ2-7	TRBD1	TRBV6-1	TGTGCCAGCAGCCTAATCGAGACAGGGGGGCGCGAGCAGTACTTC	CASSLIETGGREQYF